This passage covers 20 T cell receptor beta chains from one sample sequenced in a study of cytomegalovirus exposure and HLA in healthy donors (dated by TCRdb to 2017 to 2019). Library preparation was by the immunoSEQ multiplex PCR assay. TCRdb retrieved this table from immuneACCESS and kept in-frame rearrangements only. Not all clones are present; in checked studies, unresolved V genes account for under half, and no reason is known for the remainder. Here the sample has some 250,000 clones; nearly 90% occur a single time. The top ten clonotypes cover 0.35% to 0.4% of the sample. Sequenced sample: PBMCs. Every receptor here comes from a woman aged 18-35 years in good health and CMV-seronegative.

This sequence joins TRBV7-6 and TRBJ2-7, with 10 nucleotides matching TRBD2. The germline CDR1 and CDR2 sequences are SGHVS and FNYEAQ. V trimming: 4 bases; J trimming: 1 base; junction bases outside the gene matches: 4. This CDR3 contains 15 residues. The CDR3 DNA reads as TGTGCCAGCAGCTCTATAGCGGGGGGATCCTACGAGCAGTACTTC. Its protein is CASSSIAGGSYEQYF.

The genes are TRBV5-6 and TRBJ1-2; 7 bases match TRBD1. V was pared by 4 bases and J by 7 bases, with 10 bases of the junction left unmatched. The CDR3 contains 14 residues. Germline CDR1 SGHDT, CDR2 YYEEEE. The CDR3 nucleotides read TGTGCCAGCAGCCTGGCCGGACAGGAAGGTGGCTACACCTTC. Translated, it gives CASSLAGQEGGYTF.

This chain connects TRBV6-6 to TRBJ1-5; a possible D gene is TRBD1 (5 bases). V was shortened by 2 bases and J by 4 bases, with 9 bases between the two germline ends. Germline CDR1 and CDR2: MNHNY and SVGAGI (reference sequence). The CDR3 is 14 residues long. In DNA, the CDR3 is TGTGCCAGCAGTTACGACAGCCGAAATCAGCCCCAGCATTTT. It encodes CASSYDSRNQPQHF.

The rearrangement links TRBV6-5 to TRBJ1-6; 9 nucleotides agree with TRBD1. Germline V CDR1 and CDR2: MNHEY, SVGAGI. V shed 7 bases and J 7 bases; nucleotides not matched to a gene: 8. The CDR3 consists of 15 residues. DNA of the CDR3: TGTGCCAGCACCAAACGGACAGGGGACAATTCACCCCTCCACTTT. Its protein is CASTKRTGDNSPLHF.

This chain joins TRBV18 and TRBJ1-1; D perhaps matches TRBD1 (5 bases). Trimming left V 6 bases short and J 6 bases short, with 26 bases between. The length of the CDR3 is 17 residues. Germline V gives CDR1 KGHSH, CDR2 LQKENI. The CDR3 loop is CASSQLRSEQGVSEAFF. The CDR3 DNA sequence: TGTGCCAGCTCTCAACTTAGATCGGAGCAGGGTGTTTCTGAAGCTTTCTTT.

The genes are TRBV29-1 and TRBJ1-1; possibly TRBD1 for D (5 bases). Per the germline V gene, CDR1 is SQVTM and CDR2 is ANQGSEA. CDR3 length: 14 amino acids. Trimming left V 4 bases short and J 3 bases short, with 15 bases between. CDR3 coding DNA: TGCAGCGTTGGGGGGGTGGGTGGTTACACTGAAGCTTTCTTT. Protein sequence: CSVGGVGGYTEAFF.

This clone was found once. J is TRBJ1-4 and V is TRBV6-5; tentative D call: TRBD1 (5 bases). Germline CDR1 MNHEY, CDR2 SVGAGI. Trimming removed 7 bases from V and 7 bases from J, with 19 bases in between. The CDR3 covers 15 residues. CDR3 in amino acids: CASNPTGNKGEKLFF. The DNA of the CDR3 is TGTGCCAGCAATCCCACAGGAAATAAGGGTGAAAAACTGTTTTTT.

The chain combines TRBV28 with TRBJ2-7; 13 nucleotides agree with TRBD2. V lost 3 bases and J lost 6; bases outside the gene matches: 20. Germline loops: CDR1 MDHEN, CDR2 SYDVKM. The CDR3 length is 20 residues. CDR3 coding DNA: TGTGCCAGCAGTTTCCCCCACACACTAGCGGGGGGGCGAATTCCTACCGAGCAGTACTTC. It yields the protein CASSFPHTLAGGRIPTEQYF.

This chain uses TRBV28 with TRBJ2-2; 8 bases align to TRBD2. V dropped 5 bases and J dropped 0; count of bases not matched to a gene: 2. The CDR3 is 15 residues long. Germline CDR1 is MDHEN and CDR2 is SYDVKM. CDR3 in DNA: TGTGCCAGCAGTCCGGGGGGGTCGAACACCGGGGAGCTGTTTTTT. Translation gives CASSPGGSNTGELFF.

This clone was counted a single time. The chain links TRBV28 to TRBJ2-1; D might be TRBD1 (5 bases). The V and J ends lost 5 bases and 2 bases respectively, with 13 bases between them. This CDR3 is built from 15 residues. Germline V gene sequence: CDR1 MDHEN, CDR2 SYDVKM. The CDR3 here is CASSVTRGPYNEQFF. CDR3 coding DNA: TGTGCCAGCAGTGTGACAAGGGGCCCCTACAATGAGCAGTTCTTC. Complete variable domain (other parts from reference TRBV28 and TRBJ2-1): DVKVTQSSRYLVKRTGEKVFLECVQDMDHENMFWYRQDPGLGLRLIYFSYDVKMKEKGDIPEGYSVSREKKERFSLILESASTNQTSMYLCASSVTRGPYNEQFFGPGTRLTVL.

The CDR3 region is CASSQGGGLAEETQYF. The CDR3, as DNA: TGCGCCAGCAGCCAGGGGGGGGGACTAGCGGAAGAGACCCAGTACTTC. The chain recombines TRBV4-3 with TRBJ2-5; 11 positions match TRBD2. This CDR3 has 16 residues. V dropped 3 bases and J dropped 3; count of bases not matched to a gene: 6. Germline V gives CDR1 LGHNA, CDR2 YSLEER.

V usage is TRBV6-5 and J usage is TRBJ2-3; TRBD1 agrees at 8 bases. V gave up 6 bases and J gave up 7 bases; unmatched junction bases: 9. Germline V gene lookup returns CDR1 MNHEY and CDR2 SVGAGI. The CDR3 length is 14 residues. The CDR3 loop reads CASRKTGARNTQYF. The CDR3 bases are TGTGCCAGCAGGAAGACAGGGGCCAGGAATACGCAGTATTTT.

This chain connects TRBV5-1 to TRBJ1-2; possibly TRBD1 for D (6 bases). The CDR3 extends over 14 amino acids. Germline lookup yields CDR1 SGHRS and CDR2 YFSETQ. Trimming shortened V by 1 base and J by 4 bases, and 11 bases separated the two germline ends. The CDR3 is CASSLTDRSYGYTF. CDR3 sequence (DNA): TGCGCCAGCAGCTTGACGGACAGATCCTATGGCTACACCTTC. Combining the CDR3 with reference TRBV5-1 and TRBJ1-2 gives the whole variable domain KAGVTQTPRYLIKTRGQQVTLSCSPISGHRSVSWYQQTPGQGLQFLFEYFSETQRNKGNFPGRFSGRQFSNSRSEMNVSTLELGDSALYLCASSLTDRSYGYTFGSGTRLTVV.

The chain recombines TRBV4-1 with TRBJ2-1; D might be TRBD1 (5 bases). Germline V CDR1 and CDR2: MGHRA, YSYEKL. This CDR3 is 18 amino acids long. V lost 0 bases and J 7 bases, leaving 22 bases between the germline ends. The CDR3 DNA reads TGCGCCAGCAGCCAAGATTTCGTAAGGGGTAAGCCCGGGAATGAGCAGTTCTTC. It translates to CASSQDFVRGKPGNEQFF.

The chain links TRBV19 to TRBJ2-5, with 11 bases fitting TRBD2. The trim removed 4 bases at V and 2 bases at J, leaving 6 bases unmatched. The CDR3 has 16 residues. CDR1 is LNHDA, CDR2 SQIVND, per germline (reference sequence). This CDR3 reads CASSKTSGAPQETQYF. The CDR3, as DNA: TGTGCCAGTAGTAAGACTAGCGGGGCGCCACAAGAGACCCAGTACTTC.

The genes are TRBV6-4 and TRBJ2-1, with 11 positions matching TRBD1. V lost 2 bases, J lost 9 bases, and 9 bases stayed unmatched. The CDR3 spans 16 residues. CDR1 and CDR2 (germline): MRHNA, SNTAGT. CDR3 sequence: CASSDDPGQGGTEQFF. CDR3 coding DNA: TGTGCCAGCAGTGACGATCCGGGACAGGGGGGGACTGAGCAGTTCTTC.

The V call is TRBV30, the J call TRBJ2-5; weak D call: TRBD2 (5 bases). Germline CDR1 reads GTSNPN; CDR2 reads SVGIG (reference sequence). V was cut by 5 bases and J by 5 bases, with 15 bases left in between. This CDR3 has 13 residues. In nucleotides, the CDR3 is TGTGCCTGGGCTAGCATGGCGGCCGAGACCCAGTACTTC. This sequence encodes CAWASMAAETQYF.

There are a few counts of this clone. This chain connects TRBV5-1 to TRBJ1-1; tentative D call: TRBD1 (6 bases). Germline CDR1 and CDR2: SGHRS and YFSETQ. Trimming took off 0 bases at V and 1 base at J, with 10 bases between the two ends. The CDR3 is made up of 15 amino acids. CDR3 DNA sequence: TGCGCCAGCAGCTTGGTAGGGACACAGAACACTGAAGCTTTCTTT. Translation gives CASSLVGTQNTEAFF.

The rearrangement links TRBV10-3 to TRBJ2-1, with 7 bases that match TRBD1. This CDR3 contains 15 residues. Trimming cost V 5 bases and J 3 bases; bases outside gene matches: 7. Per germline, CDR1 ENHRY and CDR2 SYGVKD. The CDR3 region has the DNA TGTGCCATCAGTCACGAGGGGGCGATCTACAATGAGCAGTTCTTC. Encoded protein: CAISHEGAIYNEQFF.

The V gene is TRBV5-8, the J gene TRBJ1-4; unclear D gene. The ends were cut back, 1 base at V and 3 bases at J, with 10 bases in the middle. The CDR3 covers 15 residues. The germline CDR1 and CDR2 sequences are SGHTS and YDEGEE. CDR3 DNA: TGTGCCAGCAGCTTGCGAATGAGAGCTAATGAAAAACTGTTTTTT. It yields the protein CASSLRMRANEKLFF.